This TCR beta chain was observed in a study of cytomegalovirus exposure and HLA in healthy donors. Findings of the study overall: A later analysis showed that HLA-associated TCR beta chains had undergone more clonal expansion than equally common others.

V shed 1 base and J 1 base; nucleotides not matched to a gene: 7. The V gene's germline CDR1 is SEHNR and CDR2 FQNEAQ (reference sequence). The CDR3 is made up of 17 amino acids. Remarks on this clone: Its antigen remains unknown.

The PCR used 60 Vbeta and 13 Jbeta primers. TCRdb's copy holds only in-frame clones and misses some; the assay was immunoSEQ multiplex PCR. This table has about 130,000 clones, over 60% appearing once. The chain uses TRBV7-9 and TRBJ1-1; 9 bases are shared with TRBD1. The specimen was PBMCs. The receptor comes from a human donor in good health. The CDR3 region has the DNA TGTGCCAGCAGCTTAGTGGCGAACAGGGGGCGGAACACTGAAGCTTTCTTT. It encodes CASSLVANRGRNTEAFF.